This TCR beta chain was found in a study of blood T cell repertoires in COVID-19. Study-wide context: Whether acute or convalescent, the COVID-19 samples came from the United States, Italy and Spain. Sources were T cells, B-cell-depleted T cells, or PBMCs; the material itself was cDNA or gDNA.

Authors' analysis steps: Amplification of reference gene primers was used by the study to estimate nucleated cell counts. The assay was immunoSEQ multiplex PCR, and TCRdb's table has in-frame clones only and misses some. The DNA was the basis for D and trimming; V, J and clone size are from that table. The sample holds about 180,000 clones; around 83% are singletons and the top ten take approximately 16%. Participant reports of clinical history set cohort assignment. Germline V CDR1 and CDR2: SQVTM, ANQGSEA. V was trimmed by 7 bases and J by 2 bases, leaving 20 bases between them. The CDR3 is 15 residues long.

The sequence came from a man aged 50 to 60 who had recovered from COVID-19. The chain combines TRBV29-1 with TRBJ1-2; tentatively, D is TRBD1 (5 bases). The sequenced sample consisted of PBMCs or T cells enriched from blood (not recorded which). The CDR3 DNA reads TGCAGCGCCAATGAAGCCGGGACTACAAACTATGGCTACACCTTC. This sequence encodes CSANEAGTTNYGYTF.